This T cell receptor (beta chain) was documented in a study of T cells in Graves' hyperthyroidism and ophthalmopathy. After removal of 4 bases from V and 0 bases from J, the junction contained 3 bases not matched to a gene. The V gene's germline CDR1 is SGHRS and CDR2 YFSETQ. The CDR3 runs to 16 residues. Study conclusions and caveats: Ophthalmopathy was model-predicted a median approximately 6.4 months pre-onset.

There are a few counts of this clonotype. Its target is unknown. Amplified regions were TCR beta CDR3 sequences from RNA transcripts. The TCR CDR3 first-round RT-PCR relied on the HTBI primer set. One entry per CDR3 protein results from TCRdb running MiXCR on the multiplex PCR reads. The sample records 550,000 to 700,000 distinct CDR3 sequences, 46% being singletons. The clonotype was recovered from an adult woman with Graves' disease, either hyperthyroidism or ophthalmopathy (not recorded which). The sequencing sample was made of peripheral blood or thyroid tissue (not recorded which). The rearrangement links TRBV5-1 to TRBJ2-6; 8 bases map to TRBD1. The CDR3, as DNA: TGCGCCAGCAGCGGGACAGGAATCTCTGGGGCCAACGTCCTGACTTTC. Its protein product is CASSGTGISGANVLTF.